These T cell receptor beta chains were read from a single sample in a study of cytomegalovirus exposure and HLA in healthy donors. Only in-frame clones appear in the TCRdb table, and some are missing; sequencing was by immunoSEQ multiplex PCR. The sample lists over 150,000 clones, around 80% seen once, with around 1.5% in the top ten. What was sequenced was PBMCs. These receptors were obtained from a woman in her twenties or thirties in good health and CMV-seropositive. The CDR3 runs from the conserved cysteine through the conserved F or W. A D gene is named only where the DNA matches it firmly. A clone size is listed for some rows: how often the clone was seen (once, few, many), or a class if it is expanded.

>TRBJ1-1|NA|TRBV7-7|NA
CASSRDSNTEAFF
TGTGCCAGCAGCCGGGACTCCAACACTGAAGCTTTCTTT
>TRBJ1-2|NA|TRBV30|NA
CAWTTRGVRGYTF
TGTGCCTGGACCACTCGGGGGGTGAGGGGCTACACCTTC
>TRBJ1-5|TRBD1|TRBV4-3|NA
CASSRGTGSNQPQHF
TGCGCCAGCAGCAGAGGGACAGGGAGCAATCAGCCCCAGCATTTT
>TRBJ2-6|NA|TRBV11-2|NA
CASSSPTGANVLTF
TGTGCCAGCAGCTCCCCCACTGGGGCCAACGTCCTGACTTTC
>TRBJ2-1|TRBD1|TRBV18|NA
CASSPRGQGEQFF
TGTGCCAGCTCACCTCGGGGACAGGGTGAGCAGTTCTTC
>TRBJ1-2|TRBD1|TRBV6-5|NA
CASSAQGVVYGYTF
TGTGCCAGCAGTGCCCAGGGGGTTGTCTATGGCTACACCTTC
>TRBJ2-5|TRBD2|TRBV7-9|NA
CASSLGGVQETQYF
TGTGCCAGCAGCCTTGGGGGGGTACAAGAGACCCAGTACTTC
>TRBJ2-6|NA|TRBV14|few
CAILGRRGGSGANVLTF
TGTGCCATCCTCGGGCGGCGGGGAGGCTCTGGGGCCAACGTCCTGACTTTC
>TRBJ2-7|NA|TRBV5-4|NA
CASSLEQGSEQYF
TGTGCCAGCAGCTTGGAGCAGGGGAGCGAGCAGTACTTC
>TRBJ2-4|NA|TRBV10-2|NA
CASREAGAKNIQYF
TGCGCCAGCAGGGAAGCGGGAGCCAAAAACATTCAGTACTTC
>TRBJ1-4|NA|TRBV25-1|few
CASSDPRGAEKLFF
TGTGCCAGCAGCGACCCACGGGGTGCTGAAAAACTGTTTTTT
>TRBJ2-4|NA|TRBV7-9|NA
CASSRGRADIQYF
TGTGCCAGCAGTAGGGGTAGGGCGGACATTCAGTACTTC
>TRBJ2-7|TRBD2|TRBV28|NA
CASSLAGAPDEQYF
TGTGCCAGCAGTTTGGCGGGAGCCCCAGACGAGCAGTACTTC
>TRBJ2-3|NA|TRBV18|NA
CASSPGGALTDTQYF
TGTGCCAGCTCACCGGGGGGGGCCCTCACAGATACGCAGTATTTT
>TRBJ1-5|TRBD1|TRBV5-6|NA
CASSLGTGGRSQPQHF
TGTGCCAGCAGCTTAGGGACAGGGGGTCGGAGTCAGCCCCAGCATTTT
>TRBJ2-3|TRBD2|TRBV19|NA
CASSITSGSVGWGTDTQYF
TGTGCCAGTAGTATTACTAGCGGGAGTGTTGGTTGGGGCACAGATACGCAGTATTTT
>TRBJ2-3|TRBD2|TRBV28|NA
CASSLSGLAGTHPDTQYF
TGTGCCAGCAGTTTAAGTGGGTTAGCGGGTACCCATCCAGATACGCAGTATTTT
>TRBJ1-5|TRBD1|TRBV5-4|NA
CASSHTPGTAFNQPQHF
TGTGCCAGCAGCCACACCCCCGGGACAGCTTTTAATCAGCCCCAGCATTTT
>TRBJ1-1|TRBD1|TRBV6-1|NA
CASRTGQGFEAFF
TGTGCCAGCAGAACGGGACAGGGATTTGAAGCTTTCTTT
>TRBJ2-7|NA|TRBV5-6|NA
CASSLSLAGEQYF
TGTGCCAGCAGCTTATCACTAGCTGGCGAGCAGTACTTC
>TRBJ1-3|NA|TRBV4-2|NA
CASSQDQRVQENTIYF
TGTGCCAGCAGCCAAGATCAGAGGGTGCAAGAAAACACCATATATTTT
>TRBJ1-1|TRBD1|TRBV5-1|NA
CASSFGTGNTEAFF
TGCGCCAGCAGCTTCGGGACAGGGAACACTGAAGCTTTCTTT
>TRBJ2-6|NA|TRBV5-4|NA
CASSSQGSPSGANVLTF
TGTGCCAGCAGCTCACAGGGATCTCCTTCTGGGGCCAACGTCCTGACTTTC
>TRBJ2-2|TRBD1|TRBV27|NA
CASSFGTGRTGELFF
TGTGCCAGCAGTTTTGGGACAGGGCGGACCGGGGAGCTGTTTTTT
>TRBJ2-3|TRBD2|TRBV6-1|few
CASSDPGLASDTQYF
TGTGCCAGCAGTGATCCAGGACTAGCTTCAGATACGCAGTATTTT
>TRBJ1-5|NA|TRBV28|NA
CASCWGNRPQHF
TGTGCCTCCTGTTGGGGCAATCGGCCCCAGCATTTT
>TRBJ1-4|TRBD1|TRBV6-5|NA
CASSRDRVNEKLFF
TGTGCCAGCAGCCGTGACAGGGTTAATGAAAAACTGTTTTTT
>TRBJ2-3|TRBD1|TRBV27|once
CASSPDRDWGTDTQYF
TGTGCCAGCAGTCCAGACAGGGATTGGGGCACAGATACGCAGTATTTT
>TRBJ1-5|NA|TRBV5-1|NA
CASRPGQSNQPQHF
TGCGCCAGCAGACCCGGACAGAGCAATCAGCCCCAGCATTTT
>TRBJ1-5|TRBD1|TRBV28|NA
CASSLWFRTGVGQPQHF
TGTGCCAGCAGTTTATGGTTCAGGACAGGGGTTGGACAGCCCCAGCATTTT
>TRBJ2-7|NA|TRBV21-1|NA
CASSRGGRGTGVDEQYF
TGTGCCAGCAGCCGGGGGGGACGGGGGACAGGGGTGGACGAGCAGTACTTC
>TRBJ2-5|TRBD2|TRBV11-2|NA
CASSLEFLAGGLETQYF
TGTGCCAGCAGCTTAGAGTTCTTGGCGGGAGGGTTGGAGACCCAGTACTTC
>TRBJ1-2|NA|TRBV28|NA
CASSFSIQPNYGYTF
TGTGCCAGCAGTTTTTCTATACAGCCTAACTATGGCTACACCTTC
>TRBJ2-5|TRBD2|TRBV6-6|NA
CASSLRTSGPKETQYF
TGTGCCAGCAGTTTGAGGACTAGCGGGCCTAAAGAGACCCAGTACTTC
>TRBJ1-1|TRBD1|TRBV2|once
CASSKDRVDTEAFF
TGTGCCAGCAGTAAGGACAGGGTGGACACTGAAGCTTTCTTT
>TRBJ2-6|NA|TRBV5-1|NA
CASRQDNSGANVLTF
TGCGCCAGCAGACAAGACAACTCTGGGGCCAACGTCCTGACTTTC
>TRBJ2-1|TRBD1|TRBV6-1|NA
CASSEGTGGWSEQFF
TGTGCCAGCAGTGAAGGGACAGGGGGCTGGAGTGAGCAGTTCTTC
>TRBJ2-7|NA|TRBV11-3|NA
CASSLNPVSYEQYF
TGTGCCAGCAGCTTAAATCCGGTCTCCTACGAGCAGTACTTC
>TRBJ1-2|TRBD1|TRBV5-1|NA
CASSTGRGQDYGYTF
TGCGCCAGCAGCACTGGGAGGGGACAGGACTATGGCTACACCTTC
>TRBJ2-1|TRBD2|TRBV27|NA
CAISREAGTYNEQFF
TGTGCCATCTCGAGAGAAGCGGGAACCTACAATGAGCAGTTCTTC
>TRBJ2-5|TRBD1|TRBV2|NA
CASSALHSGTGRETQYF
TGTGCCAGCAGTGCCCTACATTCCGGGACAGGTAGAGAGACCCAGTACTTC
>TRBJ2-5|TRBD2|TRBV15|NA
CATSSPLAGVETQYF
TGTGCCACCAGCAGCCCCTTAGCGGGAGTAGAGACCCAGTACTTC
>TRBJ2-7|NA|TRBV6-5|few
CASSSTGPHEQYF
TGTGCCAGCAGCTCCACAGGGCCCCACGAGCAGTACTTC
>TRBJ2-3|NA|TRBV28|NA
CASTGFEAVDTQYF
TGTGCCAGCACAGGGTTCGAGGCCGTAGATACGCAGTATTTT
>TRBJ2-3|NA|TRBV5-5|NA
CASSFRTSTDTQYF
TGTGCCAGCAGCTTCAGGACAAGCACAGATACGCAGTATTTT
>TRBJ1-4|TRBD1|TRBV28|NA
CASSIQGANEKLFF
TGTGCCAGCAGTATACAGGGGGCTAATGAAAAACTGTTTTTT
>TRBJ1-5|NA|TRBV15|NA
CATSRDTVNQPQHF
TGTGCCACCAGCAGAGATACGGTAAATCAGCCCCAGCATTTT
>TRBJ1-4|TRBD1|TRBV5-6|few
CASSRGQGIGEKLFF
TGTGCCAGCAGCCGAGGACAGGGAATCGGTGAAAAACTGTTTTTT
>TRBJ1-4|NA|TRBV28|NA
CASSSASGVKEKLFF
TGTGCCAGCAGTTCCGCCTCAGGGGTAAAAGAAAAACTGTTTTTT
>TRBJ2-7|TRBD2|TRBV11-2|few
CASQLGTSGSTHEQYF
TGTGCCAGCCAACTGGGGACTAGCGGGAGTACCCACGAGCAGTACTTC
>TRBJ1-3|TRBD1|TRBV27|NA
CASSSLTGSRNTIYF
TGTGCCAGCAGTTCCCTGACAGGGTCGAGAAACACCATATATTTT
>TRBJ1-2|NA|TRBV11-2|NA
CASSLGVTNYGYTF
TGTGCCAGCAGCTTAGGAGTTACTAACTATGGCTACACCTTC
>TRBJ2-3|TRBD1|TRBV5-1|NA
CASSPTAGGSTDTQYF
TGCGCCAGCAGCCCTACGGCAGGGGGAAGCACAGATACGCAGTATTTT
>TRBJ2-3|TRBD1|TRBV30|NA
CAWSDTGTGKYF
TGTGCCTGGAGCGACACCGGGACAGGGAAGTATTTT
>TRBJ2-3|TRBD2|TRBV5-4|NA
CASAGSPSGRSADTQYF
TGTGCCAGCGCGGGCTCTCCTAGCGGGAGGAGCGCAGATACGCAGTATTTT